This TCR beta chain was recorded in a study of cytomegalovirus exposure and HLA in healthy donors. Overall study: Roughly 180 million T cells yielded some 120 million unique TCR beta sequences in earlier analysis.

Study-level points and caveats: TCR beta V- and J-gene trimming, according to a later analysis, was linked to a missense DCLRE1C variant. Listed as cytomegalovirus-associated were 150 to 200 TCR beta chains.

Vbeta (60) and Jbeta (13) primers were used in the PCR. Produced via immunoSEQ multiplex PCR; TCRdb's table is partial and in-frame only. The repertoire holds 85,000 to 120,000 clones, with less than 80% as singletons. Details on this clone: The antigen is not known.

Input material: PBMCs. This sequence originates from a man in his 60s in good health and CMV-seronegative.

The CDR3 loop is CASSYAGGAGANVLTF. The CDR3 nucleotides read TGTGCCAGCAGTTACGCCGGGGGGGCTGGGGCCAACGTCCTGACTTTC. The V call is TRBV6-5, the J call TRBJ2-6, with 8 bases matching TRBD2. V was pared by 2 bases and J by 2 bases, with 2 bases of the junction left unmatched. The germline V gene encodes CDR1 MNHEY and CDR2 SVGAGI. The CDR3 sequence is 16 residues long.